This T cell receptor beta chain originates from a study of T cells in Graves' hyperthyroidism and ophthalmopathy. At least ten counts were recorded for this clonotype. Germline V lookup: CDR1 SEHNR, CDR2 FQNEAQ (reference sequence). V lost 1 base to trimming and J lost 4 bases, with 13 bases between them. The CDR3 is 16 residues long. What was amplified from RNA transcripts were TCR beta CDR3 regions. An initial round of RT-PCR targeting the TCR CDR3 relied on the HTBI primer set. TCRdb independently ran MiXCR on the multiplex PCR reads; one entry per CDR3 protein. This sample yields fewer than 550,000 distinct CDR3 sequences, of which 15% to 18% are seen a single time; almost 8% belongs to the top ten.

Input material: blood. The chain joins TRBV7-9 to TRBJ1-4; a weak D match, TRBD1 (5 bases). The sequence derives from a woman aged 18-35 years with Graves' hyperthyroidism. The chain's CDR3 is CASSLGAGGNNEKLFF. CDR3 in DNA: TGTGCCAGCAGCTTAGGTGCCGGGGGGAATAATGAAAAACTGTTTTTT.